This T cell receptor beta chain was sequenced in a study of identical twins. The study, taken as a whole, reports: Clonotypes of the beta chain that were abundant in cord blood carried fewer insertions (memory repertoires showed none). Out-of-frame sharing of TCR alpha in monozygotic twins was underestimated by models. Researchers reported excess low generation probability among twin-shared out-of-frame alpha sequences.

V shed 0 bases and J shed 3 bases, with 4 bases lying between them. The CDR3 is 13 amino acids. Germline CDR1 is SGHRS and CDR2 is YFSETQ. This clonotype was seen a handful of times. The antigen is unknown. TCRdb processed the 5' RACE reads anew with MiXCR; each CDR3 protein has one entry. This table holds 500,000 or so distinct CDR3 sequences, approximately 15% found once. This sample also appeared in a second study, on yellow fever vaccine responses in identical twins.

The V gene is TRBV5-1, the J gene TRBJ1-3; unclear D gene. The source material was CD4+ T cells sorted from blood. This TCR came from a woman aged 18-29 years in good health. CDR3 region: CASSLGGGNTIYF. The CDR3 DNA follows: TGCGCCAGCAGCTTGGGTGGTGGAAACACCATATATTTT.